This is a list of T cell receptor beta chains from one sample in a study of T-cell memory formation after mild COVID-19. Via MiXCR, TCRdb re-called the 5' RACE reads, giving one row per CDR3 protein. The sample carries 350,000 to 500,000 distinct CDR3 sequences, about a sixth recorded once. Material for sequencing was PBMCs or a T cell subset sorted from them (not recorded which). Receptors originate from a man between 18 and 29 years old who had mild COVID-19 (a few samples of this study predate the infection). Cell type and time point are not known. The CDR3 runs from the conserved cysteine through the conserved F or W.

CDR3 protein,V gene
CASSPVSGGTEAFF,TRBV7-2
CASSFQGPRSPLHF,TRBV6-6
CASRERSFSGNTIYF,TRBV12-3/TRBV12-4
CSAMLRMGNYGYTF,TRBV20-1
CSPGLPYQETQYF,TRBV20-1
CASSLGGEVYEQYF,TRBV27
CASSYLGGGSYNEQFF,TRBV6-2/TRBV6-3
CASSPGPSTYNEQFF,TRBV12-3/TRBV12-4
CASSVAAFSGNTIYF,TRBV6-1
CASSGKTSGLATGELFF,TRBV9
CASRAPGDNTEAFF,TRBV2
CSARVGSGDPSTQYF,TRBV20-1
CASSQGLRGYEQYF,TRBV4-1
CASSFGRTYTQYF,TRBV27
CASSGGQGVMDEQFF,TRBV5-1
CASSPRVESRSYNEQFF,TRBV7-2
CSALKGSTDTQYF,TRBV20-1
CASSLGLAGDWETQYF,TRBV5-1
CSARTSNSNLRANYGYTF,TRBV20-1
CASSPLATYGYTF,TRBV6-2/TRBV6-3
CSGSPADSASGNTIYF,TRBV20-1
CASSPYSDRGQETQYF,TRBV19
CASSQGGGGAPDTQYF,TRBV4-3
CASRSVGGYTF,TRBV5-1
CASSMGPINPYF,TRBV13
CASSAGLAANEQFF,TRBV5-1
CASGRDTMNTEAFF,TRBV6-5
CSAWASQAKNIQYF,TRBV20-1
CASSPQPGQVEETQYF,TRBV18
CASSWKGGTSPLHF,TRBV7-9
CASNDGGGYGYTF,TRBV6-6
CASRRTGVSYGYTF,TRBV19
CSAALGLAGNYNEQFF,TRBV20-1
CASSLSASIDGNTIYF,TRBV7-8
CASSLEVTGELFF,TRBV5-5
CASSYPGQSTDTQYF,TRBV6-2/TRBV6-3
CSVEELGPNQPQHF,TRBV29-1
CASSARQGAAYEQYF,TRBV5-1
CASSPQMGSDYGYTF,TRBV14